Listed below are T cell receptor beta chains from one sample, sequenced in a study of blood T cell repertoires in COVID-19. Sequenced by immunoSEQ multiplex PCR; TCRdb stores in-frame clones only, minus some. The sample comprises approximately 160,000 clones, about 85% of which are singletons, and about 1.2% rests with the top ten. Input material: peripheral blood. The source of these receptors is a man aged 55 to 70 who had recovered from COVID-19. CDR3s include the opening cysteine and the closing phenylalanine or tryptophan. The order of the fields is J gene, D gene, V gene, clone size, CDR3 protein, CDR3 DNA. D genes are given only for firm matches. Clone size, where shown, is once, few, many, or a class for clones that have expanded.

J gene: TRBJ1-2
D gene: -
V gene: TRBV2
clone size: -
CDR3 protein: CASSRENYGYTF
CDR3 DNA: TGTGCCAGTTCTCGGGAAAACTATGGCTACACCTTC

J gene: TRBJ1-6
D gene: -
V gene: TRBV19
clone size: once
CDR3 protein: CASSTLGTSSPLHF
CDR3 DNA: TGTGCCAGTAGTACCCTAGGGACAAGTTCACCCCTCCACTTT

J gene: TRBJ2-3
D gene: TRBD2
V gene: TRBV7-9
clone size: -
CDR3 protein: CASSLREPRTDTQYF
CDR3 DNA: TGTGCCAGCAGCCTGCGGGAGCCGCGCACAGATACGCAGTATTTT

J gene: TRBJ1-2
D gene: TRBD1
V gene: TRBV4-3
clone size: few
CDR3 protein: CASRDRVSGRYGYTF
CDR3 DNA: TGCGCCAGCAGGGACAGGGTATCCGGGCGCTATGGCTACACCTTC

J gene: TRBJ2-7
D gene: -
V gene: TRBV28
clone size: once
CDR3 protein: CASSFGYYEQYF
CDR3 DNA: TGTGCCAGCAGTTTCGGGTACTACGAGCAGTACTTC

J gene: TRBJ2-7
D gene: -
V gene: TRBV23-1
clone size: -
CDR3 protein: CASSRQADYEQYF
CDR3 DNA: TGCGCCAGCAGCAGACAGGCGGACTACGAGCAGTACTTC

J gene: TRBJ2-1
D gene: TRBD1
V gene: TRBV7-9
clone size: once
CDR3 protein: CASSLRGQTDNEQFF
CDR3 DNA: TGTGCCAGCAGCTTGAGGGGACAGACCGACAATGAGCAGTTCTTC

J gene: TRBJ2-2
D gene: -
V gene: TRBV6-5
clone size: -
CDR3 protein: CASRVLGGVTGELFF
CDR3 DNA: TGTGCCAGCAGGGTTCTCGGAGGGGTAACCGGGGAGCTGTTTTTT

J gene: TRBJ1-2
D gene: -
V gene: TRBV5-8
clone size: few
CDR3 protein: CASSLSGNYGYTF
CDR3 DNA: TGTGCCAGCAGCTTGTCAGGGAACTATGGCTACACCTTC

J gene: TRBJ2-1
D gene: TRBD2
V gene: TRBV6-5
clone size: -
CDR3 protein: CATRTMGGSYNEQFF
CDR3 DNA: TGTGCCACCCGTACGATGGGGGGGTCCTACAATGAGCAGTTCTTC

J gene: TRBJ2-7
D gene: TRBD2
V gene: TRBV30
clone size: -
CDR3 protein: CAWKRTSGSYEQYF
CDR3 DNA: TGTGCCTGGAAACGGACTAGCGGGTCCTACGAGCAGTACTTC

J gene: TRBJ2-1
D gene: TRBD2
V gene: TRBV6-1
clone size: -
CDR3 protein: CASSELWTTGRRNEQFF
CDR3 DNA: TGTGCCAGCAGTGAGTTATGGACTACCGGGAGGAGAAATGAGCAGTTCTTC

J gene: TRBJ2-2
D gene: -
V gene: TRBV3-1/TRBV3-2
clone size: -
CDR3 protein: CASSQESGGEGGELFF
CDR3 DNA: TGTGCCAGCAGCCAAGAGAGCGGCGGGGAAGGAGGGGAGCTGTTTTTT

J gene: TRBJ1-2
D gene: -
V gene: TRBV18
clone size: -
CDR3 protein: CASSPDLSTGSYGYTF
CDR3 DNA: TGTGCCAGCTCACCGGACCTTTCCACAGGGTCCTATGGCTACACCTTC

J gene: TRBJ1-2
D gene: -
V gene: TRBV5-1
clone size: few
CDR3 protein: CASSEDRDGYTF
CDR3 DNA: TGCGCCAGCAGCGAGGACAGAGATGGCTACACCTTC

J gene: TRBJ1-1
D gene: -
V gene: TRBV2
clone size: -
CDR3 protein: CASSEAFGGITEAFF
CDR3 DNA: TGTGCCAGCAGTGAAGCCTTCGGGGGGATCACTGAAGCTTTCTTT

J gene: TRBJ2-7
D gene: TRBD1
V gene: TRBV11-1
clone size: -
CDR3 protein: CASSGDRAYRQYF
CDR3 DNA: TGTGCCAGCAGCGGCGACAGGGCCTACCGTCAGTACTTC

J gene: TRBJ1-1
D gene: -
V gene: TRBV5-8
clone size: few
CDR3 protein: CASSLGLIEAFF
CDR3 DNA: TGTGCCAGCAGCTTGGGACTAATCGAAGCTTTCTTT

J gene: TRBJ1-6
D gene: TRBD1
V gene: TRBV7-9
clone size: -
CDR3 protein: CASSPGQGVQALHF
CDR3 DNA: TGTGCCAGCAGCCCCGGACAGGGGGTCCAGGCCCTCCACTTT

J gene: TRBJ1-1
D gene: -
V gene: TRBV2
clone size: -
CDR3 protein: CASSPRQQNTEAFF
CDR3 DNA: TGTGCCAGCAGCCCCAGGCAGCAGAACACTGAAGCTTTCTTT